This T cell receptor (beta chain) emerged from a study of blood T cell repertoires in COVID-19. Study in general: Researchers got acute and convalescent COVID-19 samples from the United States, Italy and Spain. In each case, the material was cDNA or gDNA derived from T cells, B-cell-depleted T cells, or PBMCs.

Authors' processing steps: Reference gene primer amplification yielded estimated nucleated cell counts. TCRdb's copy holds only in-frame clones and misses some; the assay was immunoSEQ multiplex PCR. V and J calls and clone size come straight from that table; D and trimming were deduced from the DNA. The sample shows some 230,000 clones, less than 90% of them seen only once. The CDR3 loop spans 14 amino acids. V lost 1 base to trimming and J lost 4 bases, with 9 bases between them. Germline V CDR1 and CDR2: SGHDT, YYEEEE. V and J are TRBV5-6 and TRBJ2-4; D may be TRBD2 (5 bases). This clonotype was obtained from an older woman who had recovered from COVID-19. Sequencing was carried out using peripheral blood. In DNA, the CDR3 is TGTGCCAGCAGCTTGTGGCTAGCTAAAAACATTCAGTACTTC. It translates to CASSLWLAKNIQYF.